The clone carrying this T cell receptor beta chain has a count of ten or more. These data originate in a study of T-cell reconstitution after alpha-beta-depleted transplantation in children. The TCRbeta library incorporated unique molecular identifiers. TCRdb re-analysed the PCR reads in MiXCR, keeping a single row per CDR3 protein. The sample lists roughly 190,000 distinct CDR3 sequences, less than 15% seen once, with less than 15% in the top ten. Germline CDR1 reads SGHTA; CDR2 reads FQGNSA. The V end lost 0 bases, the J end lost 4 bases, and 5 bases lay between the germline ends. The CDR3 loop spans 13 amino acids.

This TCR derives from a human donor who donated a stem cell graft to a child with acute lymphoblastic leukemia. The sample consisted of PBMCs from the stem cell graft donor, taken from the stem cell graft. The chain couples TRBV7-2 to TRBJ2-3; no clear D. In nucleotides, the CDR3 is TGTGCCAGCAGCTTAGCGCGGTCAGATACGCAGTATTTT. Its protein product is CASSLARSDTQYF.